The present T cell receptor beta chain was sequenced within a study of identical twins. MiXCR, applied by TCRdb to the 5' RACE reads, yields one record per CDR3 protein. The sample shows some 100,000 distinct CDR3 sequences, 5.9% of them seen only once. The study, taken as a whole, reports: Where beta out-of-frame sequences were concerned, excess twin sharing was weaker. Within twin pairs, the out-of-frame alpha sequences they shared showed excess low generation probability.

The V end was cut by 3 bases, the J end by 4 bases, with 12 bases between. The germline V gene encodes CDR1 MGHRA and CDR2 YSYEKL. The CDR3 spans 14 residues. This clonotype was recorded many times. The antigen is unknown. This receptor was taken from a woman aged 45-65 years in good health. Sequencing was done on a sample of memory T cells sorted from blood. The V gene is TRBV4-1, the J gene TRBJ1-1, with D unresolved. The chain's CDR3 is CASSQPRRSTEAFF. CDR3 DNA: TGCGCCAGCAGCCAGCCTCGACGGAGCACTGAAGCTTTCTTT.